Described below is a single T cell receptor beta chain sequence and its context. The table lists this clonotype with many counts. Its antigen is still unknown. Per-nucleotide qualities are absent, and no much larger clonotype sits a single base away. The source of the sample is a study of T cells in Graves' hyperthyroidism and ophthalmopathy (dated by TCRdb to between 2018 and 2020). Turning to the overall study: Peripheral blood was collected at initial diagnosis, before any treatment. The roughly 100 discovery patients were randomly divided into training and test sets at a 7:3 ratio. The study also compared thyroid tissue and blood T-cell repertoires from five or six Graves' hyperthyroidism patients. To identify TCR V-J signatures that set the groups apart, the researchers used a discovery cohort of 100 patients, made up of 43 with Graves' ophthalmopathy and 55 to 65 with stable Graves' hyperthyroidism. Whether ophthalmopathy could be predicted prospectively was tested in an independent validation cohort made up of under 20 hyperthyroidism patients plus 17 patients who later progressed to ophthalmopathy. Once sampling was done, hyperthyroidism patients were given methimazole at a starting dose of 30 mg daily, whereas ophthalmopathy patients were given high-dose intravenous methylprednisolone. TCR Vbeta CDR3 sequencing of roughly 140 peripheral blood samples (around 45 ophthalmopathy, some 75 hyperthyroidism and approximately 17 progressor patients) is reported in the paper.

The TCR beta CDR3 regions were amplified from RNA transcripts. The first round of RT-PCR for the TCR CDR3 was performed with the HTBI primer set and the Qiagen OneStep RT-PCR kit. Libraries were constructed in a second round of multiplex PCR, after which size selection and purification were carried out. The libraries were sequenced on an Illumina HiSeq2000 using paired-end 100 bp reads. Under the source paper's analysis protocol: SOAPnuke was used to process the raw data, removing reads that contained adapters or uncalled bases, had a mean Phred below 15, or lacked an exact match to the constant primer or identifier. High-quality paired reads were merged using COPE v1.2.5, and each unique nucleotide sequence was defined as a clonotype. MiTCR v1.1 was used to align the clonotypes against IMGT TRBV, TRBD and TRBJ reference segments. Analysis was restricted to V-J combinations with a frequency above 0.0001, which covered 99% to 99.2% of repertoires. The TCS score was defined as the ratio of F50 (clonal expansion) to E x V (chaos), calculated using BLOSUM62-based TCRdist between CDR3 peptides within each V-J. Welch's t-statistics and random forest reduced some 510 V-J features to 13, which were used in a naive Bayes classifier (R e1071). The public reads were reprocessed in TCRdb via fastp at Q25 and MiXCR, keeping in-frame beta chains. Here each entry gathers all rows of one CDR3 protein and keeps the most common genes and DNA. These V and J calls are TCRdb output, not the study's own analysis. The sample data list under 450,000 distinct CDR3 sequences, and about 17% of these were observed just once. The ten top clones hold around a third of the sample.

Beyond this particular receptor, the publication reports: Blood samples also contained most of the expanded thyroid clonotypes (frequency above 0.001), which suggests that blood repertoires may reflect thyroid immune responses. In validation, progression to ophthalmopathy was predicted by the model with 70.59% sensitivity and roughly 72% specificity, a median of about 6.8 months before onset. Sample size was not statistically predetermined, and blinding of investigators to group allocation was not performed. In cross-validation, a model built on a 13 V-J signature told ophthalmopathy apart from stable hyperthyroidism with 85% to 90% sensitivity and roughly 81% specificity, and in testing the same model reached 80%/75%.

Hyperthyroidism patients were newly diagnosed, had a disease duration of under 2 months, and were aged 18 to 65 years. Patients with uncontrolled infections, other autoimmune diseases, pregnancy or lactation were excluded. Diagnoses relied on clinical symptoms, serum thyroxine and TRAb, thyroid ultrasound and orbital computed tomography. For progressor patients, blood was drawn at the first diagnosis of hyperthyroidism, before any ophthalmopathy symptoms had appeared. Ficoll-Paque density gradient centrifugation was used to isolate PBMCs from approximately 10 ml of fresh peripheral blood. Progressor patients were defined as those initially diagnosed with Graves' hyperthyroidism in whom ophthalmopathy developed during follow-up. Trizol reagent was used to extract total RNA, and RNA quality was then checked on an Agilent 2100 Bioanalyzer. Sample: blood. The sequence came from a woman aged 25 to 39 with Graves' hyperthyroidism that later progressed to Graves' ophthalmopathy.

Read as DNA, the sequence is TGTGCCAGCAGCCATGGGGGACTAGCGAGTGAGCAGTTCTTC. Its protein product is CASSHGGLASEQFF. The chain uses TRBV3-1 and TRBJ2-1; 10 central bases correspond to TRBD2. The CDR3 numbers 14 residues from cysteine through phenylalanine. Only CDR3 DNA remains: 42 bases, in frame from the first base. V lost 3 bases and J lost 9 bases, and the count of bases not matched to a germline gene is 5. Per the germline V gene (reference sequence), LGHDT is the CDR1 and YNNKEL is the CDR2.